The clone carrying this TCR beta chain was seen ten or more times. Its specificity is unknown. The CDR3 is 13 amino acids. Germline CDR1 is SGHTA and CDR2 is FQGNSA. V was trimmed by 1 base and J by 8 bases, leaving 11 bases between them. This sample is drawn from a study of T cell repertoires in cytomegalovirus infection. In the study overall: Public TCR beta signatures marked donors with CMV infection and the matching HLA.

One entry per CDR3 protein, called by TCRdb with MiXCR from the reads. The table lists hundreds of thousands of distinct CDR3 sequences, about 5.9% of them singletons. Study outcomes and limitations: CMV carriers having the relevant HLA were flagged by cumulative public TCR beta family frequency. The ex vivo response was dominated by HLA-C-restricted CMV-specific TCR beta clonotypes.

Specimen: PBMCs. The TCR was taken from a human donor in good health (CMV status not recorded). Some clones in this sample may be carry-over from other donors' samples. This sequence joins TRBV7-2 and TRBJ1-2; unclear D gene. CDR3 sequence (DNA): TGTGCCAGCAGCTTAGGGCAGGTACAGGGCTACACCTTC. Encoded protein: CASSLGQVQGYTF. The variable domain in full, completed from reference TRBV7-2 and TRBJ1-2, reads GAGVSQSPSNKVTEKGKDVELRCDPISGHTALYWYRQSLGQGLEFLIYFQGNSAPDKSGLPSDRFSAERTGGSVSTLTIQRTQQEDSAVYLCASSLGQVQGYTFGSGTRLTVV.